Below, 26 T cell receptor beta chains from the same sample are listed, as sequenced in a study of cytomegalovirus exposure and HLA in healthy donors. In the PCR, 60 Vbeta and 13 Jbeta primers were used. Profiled with immunoSEQ multiplex PCR; TCRdb holds only in-frame clones, not every one. In the table there are 60,000 to 70,000 clones, 71% of which are singletons. The sequenced sample consisted of PBMCs. The receptors originated from a man aged 45-60 years in good health and CMV-seropositive.

The chain has TRBV2 and TRBJ1-4; weak D call: TRBD1 (6 bases). Germline V gene lookup returns CDR1 SNHLY and CDR2 FYNNEI. Deletions cut 6 bases from V and 5 bases from J, with 13 bases between. This CDR3 has 14 amino acids. The chain's CDR3 is CASSWTEDNEKLFF. CDR3 nucleotide sequence: TGTGCCAGCAGCTGGACAGAAGACAATGAAAAACTGTTTTTT.

This clone was seen a few times. The V and J genes are TRBV4-2 and TRBJ2-3, with 9 nucleotides matching TRBD1. The V gene end was trimmed by 2 bases and the J gene end by 4 bases; junction bases not matched to a gene: 4. The CDR3 is made up of 15 amino acids. Germline assignment: CDR1 LGHNA and CDR2 YNFKEQ. The chain's CDR3 is CASSQPQGASDTQYF. The DNA of the CDR3 is TGTGCCAGCAGCCAACCACAGGGGGCTTCAGATACGCAGTATTTT.

This clone was seen a handful of times. The CDR3, as DNA: TGTGCCAGCAGTTACTCGCGCGGTTCTAGCACAGATACGCAGTATTTT. It translates to CASSYSRGSSTDTQYF. The chain carries TRBV6-5 and TRBJ2-3; D is uncertain. Deletions cut 0 bases from V and 0 bases from J, with 10 bases between. The CDR3 is 16 amino acids. The germline V gene has CDR1 MNHEY and CDR2 SVGAGI.

The rearrangement links TRBV4-3 to TRBJ2-7, with TRBD2 matching over 9 bases. Germline-derived CDR1 and CDR2 are LGHNA and YSLEER. Losses at the gene ends were 4 bases for V and 0 bases for J; bases not matched to a gene: 13. This CDR3 contains 18 residues. CDR3 DNA: TGCGCCAGCAGCCGGATTGCGGTAGCGGGGGAGACCTCCTACGAGCAGTACTTC. This translates into CASSRIAVAGETSYEQYF.

This clone was picked up one time. V gene TRBV29-1 combines with J gene TRBJ2-5; TRBD2 aligns across 10 bases. The closer fit of TRBJ2-7 to the DNA end suggests the J call may be wrong. Germline V gene sequence: CDR1 SQVTM, CDR2 ANQGSEA. The CDR3 contains 12 residues. CDR3 loop: CSAGTSDYEQYF. DNA of the CDR3: TGCAGCGCCGGGACTAGCGACTACGAGCAGTACTTC.

This clone appeared a single time. The chain joins TRBV4-1 to TRBJ2-1; 14 bases are a match to TRBD2. CDR3 length: 15 residues. After removal of 8 bases from V and 10 bases from J, the junction contained 10 bases not matched to a gene. Germline values: CDR1 MGHRA, CDR2 YSYEKL. CDR3 DNA sequence: TGCGCCAGCTGGGGACTAGCGGGAGTAAGTTACGAGCAGTTCTTC. Protein sequence: CASWGLAGVSYEQFF.

This chain links TRBV27 with TRBJ1-1, with 9 nucleotides matching TRBD1. V lost 2 bases to trimming and J lost 0 bases; unmatched junction nucleotides: 7. The CDR3 is 17 residues long. From germline, CDR1 is MNHEY and CDR2 SMNVEV (reference sequence). CDR3 amino acids: CASSLAQGANMNTEAFF. For the CDR3, the DNA is TGTGCCAGCAGTTTAGCACAGGGGGCAAACATGAACACTGAAGCTTTCTTT.

This chain connects TRBV27 to TRBJ2-7; tentative D call: TRBD2 (6 bases). V was pared by 4 bases and J by 3 bases, with 19 bases between. Germline-derived CDR1 and CDR2 are MNHEY and SMNVEV (reference sequence). This CDR3 is built from 16 residues. Here the CDR3 reads CASSYTPTRPYYEQYF. The DNA of the CDR3 is TGTGCCAGCAGTTACACGCCGACTAGACCGTACTACGAGCAGTACTTC.

This clone has just a few counts. V usage is TRBV19 and J usage is TRBJ1-4, with TRBD1 as a possible D gene (5 bases). The CDR3 spans 13 residues. The V gene's germline CDR1 is LNHDA and CDR2 SQIVND (reference sequence). V lost 10 bases and J 6 bases, leaving 15 bases between the germline ends. CDR3 sequence reads: CATQFQGYEKLFF. The CDR3 DNA follows: TGTGCCACCCAGTTCCAGGGTTATGAAAAACTGTTTTTT.

This chain connects TRBV2 to TRBJ2-1, with D possibly being TRBD2 (6 bases). V shed 0 bases and J shed 0 bases, with 12 bases lying between them. The CDR3 runs 17 residues. The germline CDR1 and CDR2 sequences are SNHLY and FYNNEI. DNA for the CDR3: TGTGCCAGCAGTGAAGCGATGGGCGGGACCTCCTACAATGAGCAGTTCTTC. It is translated as CASSEAMGGTSYNEQFF.

The gene calls are TRBV7-6 and TRBJ1-1, with 7 bases aligning to TRBD1. The CDR3 spans 14 residues. Germline V lookup: CDR1 SGHVS, CDR2 FNYEAQ. With V trimmed by 6 bases and J by 3 bases, 7 bases remained unmatched. CDR3 loop: CASRGAGGHTEAFF. CDR3 bases: TGTGCCAGCAGAGGGGCAGGGGGTCACACTGAAGCTTTCTTT.

The chain combines TRBV9 with TRBJ2-5; D is ambiguous. There are 15 residues in the CDR3. Germline V lookup: CDR1 SGDLS, CDR2 YYNGEE. Trimming took off 0 bases at V and 2 bases at J, with 11 bases between the two ends. In nucleotides, the CDR3 is TGTGCCAGCAGCGTAGACCTGACACGGCAAGAGACCCAGTACTTC. Its translation is CASSVDLTRQETQYF.

The rearrangement joins TRBV13 to TRBJ2-1; 10 bases are a match to TRBD2. The CDR3 length is 15 residues. Germline V gives CDR1 PRHDT, CDR2 FYEKMQ (reference sequence). The V gene end was trimmed by 3 bases and the J gene end by 5 bases; junction bases not matched to a gene: 4. In DNA, the CDR3 is TGTGCCAGCAGCTTGGAGCTAGCGGGAGACAATGAGCAGTTCTTC. As protein: CASSLELAGDNEQFF.

The rearrangement links TRBV11-3 to TRBJ1-6; a weak D match, TRBD1 (6 bases). The germline V gene has CDR1 SGHNT and CDR2 YENEEA. Deletions cut 7 bases from V and 1 base from J, with 14 bases between. The CDR3 has 16 amino acids. The CDR3 sequence: CASTCLTGSYNSPLHF. The DNA of the CDR3 is TGTGCCAGCACCTGCTTGACAGGATCCTATAATTCACCCCTCCACTTT.

This sequence joins TRBV2 and TRBJ1-4; a possible D gene is TRBD1 (5 bases). The CDR3 is made up of 13 amino acids. Trimming pared 8 bases from V and 3 bases from J, leaving 10 bases between. Germline lookup yields CDR1 SNHLY and CDR2 FYNNEI. The chain's CDR3 is CASRGYSNEKLFF. The CDR3 DNA follows: TGTGCCAGCCGGGGGTACTCTAATGAAAAACTGTTTTTT.

This clone appeared a few times. The chain employs TRBV5-1 and TRBJ2-5; TRBD1 is a possible D gene (6 bases). The V end was cut by 0 bases, the J end by 2 bases, with 8 bases between. Germline V gene sequence: CDR1 SGHRS, CDR2 YFSETQ. The CDR3 has 14 residues. CDR3 sequence reads: CASSLDRAQETQYF. The CDR3 DNA reads TGCGCCAGCAGCTTGGACAGGGCACAAGAGACCCAGTACTTC.

In this sample, this clone turned up a few times. The chain recombines TRBV10-3 with TRBJ1-2; D possibly corresponds to TRBD1 (6 bases). Trimming stripped 2 bases from V and 4 bases from J, with 14 bases between. CDR1 ENHRY and CDR2 SYGVKD come from the germline V gene. The CDR3 is 15 amino acids. This chain's CDR3 is CAISEARGLFYGYTF. CDR3 DNA: TGTGCCATCAGTGAGGCCAGGGGCTTATTCTATGGCTACACCTTC.

The chain employs TRBV6-5 and TRBJ2-5; 7 nucleotides agree with TRBD1. Unmatched junction bases numbered 2, after V lost 7 bases and J lost 0 bases. Germline V gives CDR1 MNHEY, CDR2 SVGAGI. This CDR3 has 13 amino acids. CDR3: CASKGQYQETQYF. The CDR3 bases are TGTGCCAGCAAGGGACAGTACCAAGAGACCCAGTACTTC.

The chain has TRBV30 and TRBJ2-7; the D gene is possibly TRBD1 (6 bases). Trimming cost V 0 bases and J 5 bases, with 17 bases left between them. CDR3 size: 15 residues. From germline, CDR1 is GTSNPN and CDR2 SVGIG (reference sequence). The CDR3 sequence: CAWSVRLTGKNEQYF. The CDR3 region has the DNA TGTGCCTGGAGTGTAAGGCTAACAGGGAAGAACGAGCAGTACTTC.

This clone was seen only a few times. The chain is built from TRBV14 and TRBJ1-2; a weak D match, TRBD1 (6 bases). The V end was cut by 5 bases, the J end by 8 bases, with 12 bases between. This CDR3 spans 12 amino acids. Germline V gene sequence: CDR1 SGHDN, CDR2 FVKESK. CDR3 sequence (DNA): TGTGCCAGCAGCGCACAGGGATGGGGCTACACCTTC. It yields the protein CASSAQGWGYTF.

The chain combines TRBV6-5 with TRBJ2-1; 14 bases match TRBD2. Germline values: CDR1 MNHEY, CDR2 SVGAGI. The CDR3 length is 16 residues. Losses at the gene ends were 2 bases for V and 7 bases for J; bases not matched to a gene: 4. The chain's CDR3 is CASSYGTSGSLNEQFF. CDR3 bases: TGTGCCAGCAGTTACGGGACTAGCGGGAGTTTGAATGAGCAGTTCTTC.

This clone came up a few times. This chain uses TRBV5-1 with TRBJ2-7, with a possible D match to TRBD1 (5 bases). The CDR3 covers 14 residues. The germline CDR1 and CDR2 sequences are SGHRS and YFSETQ. Trimming shortened V by 2 bases and J by 1 base, and 10 bases separated the two germline ends. The DNA for the CDR3 is TGCGCCAGCAGCTTTAAGTCAGGGTCCTACGAGCAGTACTTC. As protein: CASSFKSGSYEQYF.

This chain's CDR3 is CASRVQGSGEKLFF. The CDR3 DNA follows: TGTGCCAGCAGAGTACAGGGGTCAGGAGAAAAACTGTTTTTT. The gene calls are TRBV6-1 and TRBJ1-4; TRBD1 agrees at 7 bases. The CDR3 extends over 14 amino acids. The V and J ends lost 6 bases and 8 bases, in that order; junction bases with no gene match: 9. CDR1 MNHNS and CDR2 SASEGT come from the germline V gene.

The rearrangement joins TRBV28 to TRBJ1-5; 8 bases are a match to TRBD1. J lost 3 bases, V lost 6 bases, and 4 bases had no gene match. The germline V gene encodes CDR1 MDHEN and CDR2 SYDVKM. The CDR3 totals 14 residues. The CDR3 coding sequence is TGTGCCAGCAGAAGGACAGGGAACAATCAGCCCCAGCATTTT. The encoded protein is CASRRTGNNQPQHF.

The CDR3 bases are TGTGCCAGTAGTATCGAACAGGGGGCTTCCTACGAGCAGTACTTC. Translated, it gives CASSIEQGASYEQYF. The chain carries TRBV19 and TRBJ2-7; 9 positions agree with TRBD1. CDR3 length equals 15 residues. After removal of 3 bases from V and 1 base from J, the junction contained 4 bases not matched to a gene. Per the germline V gene, CDR1 is LNHDA and CDR2 is SQIVND (reference sequence).

The J gene is TRBJ2-7, the V gene TRBV4-3, with 8 bases fitting TRBD1. V shed 3 bases and J 0 bases; nucleotides not matched to a gene: 4. Per the germline V gene, CDR1 is LGHNA and CDR2 is YSLEER. The CDR3 contains 15 residues. DNA for the CDR3: TGCGCCAGCAGCCACCGGACAGGGAACTCCTACGAGCAGTACTTC. It translates to CASSHRTGNSYEQYF.